One sample yielded the 17 T cell receptor beta chains listed below, sequenced in a study of shared clonotypes between healthy human individuals. Profiling relied on immunoSEQ multiplex PCR, and the TCRdb table lists in-frame clones only, not all of them. Among about 490,000 clones listed, approximately 80% were seen once. The sample comprised PBMCs. Source of these receptors: a woman aged 40 to 55 in good health. Some clones in this sample may be carry-over from other donors' samples.

The J gene is TRBJ2-1, the V gene TRBV7-2; D is ambiguous. The CDR3 is 14 amino acids. Germline CDR1 and CDR2: SGHTA and FQGNSA. Between the trimmed V and J ends, which lost 3 bases and 6 bases, there was a span of 12 bases. The chain's CDR3 is CASSFRGIVNEQFF. The CDR3, as DNA: TGTGCCAGCAGCTTTCGTGGGATAGTCAATGAGCAGTTCTTC.

The genes are TRBV5-1 and TRBJ1-1; 8 nucleotides match TRBD1. Germline lookup yields CDR1 SGHRS and CDR2 YFSETQ. This CDR3 is built from 14 residues. V trimming: 5 bases; J trimming: 0 bases; junction bases outside the gene matches: 3. As DNA, the CDR3 is TGCGCCAGCAGTGGGGGACAGGTGAACACTGAAGCTTTCTTT. Its translation is CASSGGQVNTEAFF.

With regard to this clone: One end of the junction varies from germline; a read error may be responsible. This chain uses TRBV9 with TRBJ2-3; the D gene is possibly TRBD1 (7 bases). CDR1 is SGDLS and CDR2 is YYNGEE in the germline V gene. The CDR3 runs 16 residues. CDR3 sequence (DNA): TGTGCCAGCTCGAGCGCGGGGCAGGGGGGTGCAGATACACAGTATTTT. This gives the protein CASSSAGQGGADTQYF.

Here the CDR3 DNA reads TGCGCCAGCAGCCTCTTAAGGGGAGGGGGCCGGACGAGGGACACTGAAGCTTTCTTT. It encodes CASSLLRGGGRTRDTEAFF. The V and J genes are TRBV4-1 and TRBJ1-1; 7 positions match TRBD1. V dropped 4 bases and J dropped 3; count of bases not matched to a gene: 20. The CDR3 is made up of 19 amino acids. The germline V gene encodes CDR1 MGHRA and CDR2 YSYEKL.

A remark on this clone: The sample contains more than one DNA sequence encoding this CDR3. J is TRBJ2-7 and V is TRBV9; D gene uncertain. Germline CDR1 reads SGDLS; CDR2 reads YYNGEE. The V and J ends lost 3 bases and 0 bases respectively, with 4 bases between them. The CDR3 has 12 amino acids. CDR3 amino acids: CASSGSSYEQYF. CDR3 coding DNA: TGTGCCAGCAGCGGGAGCTCCTACGAGCAGTACTTC.

This clone was seen only a few times. The same CDR3 is also encoded by other DNA sequences in this sample. The DNA of the CDR3 is TGTGCCTGGTCACCCGGAAACACCATATATTTT. Translating gives CAWSPGNTIYF. The chain uses TRBV30 and TRBJ1-3; D uncertain. In germline, CDR1 is GTSNPN, CDR2 SVGIG (reference sequence). The CDR3 length is 11 residues. Trimming pared 5 bases from V and 4 bases from J, leaving 6 bases between.

The chain combines TRBV7-3 with TRBJ2-2; 7 nucleotides align to TRBD1. Germline trimming cut 5 bases from V and 4 bases from J; bases unmatched to any gene: 7. The CDR3 runs 15 residues. Germline values: CDR1 SGHTA, CDR2 FQGTGA. CDR3 bases: TGTGCCAGCAGCCCGCGACAGGGCCGCACCGGGGAGCTGTTTTTT. The encoded protein is CASSPRQGRTGELFF.

CDR3 in DNA: TGTGCCAGCAGCTCAGTGGGACTAGAAGGCGAGCAGTACTTC. It is translated as CASSSVGLEGEQYF. J is TRBJ2-7 and V is TRBV5-4; 8 nucleotides agree with TRBD2. Germline trimming cut 3 bases from V and 6 bases from J; bases unmatched to any gene: 8. CDR3 length equals 14 residues. The germline V gene has CDR1 SGHNT and CDR2 YYREEE (reference sequence).

CDR3 region: CASSSIKGSNEQFF. DNA of the CDR3: TGTGCCAGCAGTTCCATCAAGGGTAGTAATGAGCAGTTCTTC. This rearrangement joins TRBV6-6 to TRBJ2-1; no firm D call. V was pared by 4 bases and J by 7 bases, with 14 bases between. Looked up from germline, CDR1 is MNHNY and CDR2 is SVGAGI (reference sequence). The CDR3 loop spans 14 amino acids.

This clone appeared once. This chain uses TRBV4-2 with TRBJ1-5; D is undetermined. Germline values: CDR1 LGHNA, CDR2 YNFKEQ. The CDR3 sequence is 15 residues long. V lost 0 bases, J lost 5 bases, and 11 bases lay in between. The CDR3: CASSQDLERHQPQHF. CDR3 bases: TGTGCCAGCAGCCAAGACTTGGAGAGGCATCAGCCCCAGCATTTT.

About this clone: A much more abundant neighbour one base away suggests this may be a read error. The genes are TRBV30 and TRBJ2-2; TRBD1 or TRBD2 may be the D gene (5 bases each). Trimming cost V 4 bases and J 4 bases, with 16 bases left between them. Germline V lookup: CDR1 GTSNPN, CDR2 SVGIG (reference sequence). There are 15 residues in the CDR3. The CDR3 spells CAWMKQRDGTGELFF. DNA for the CDR3: TGTGCCTGGATGAAGCAGAGGGACGGCACCGGGGAGCTGTTTTTT.

J is TRBJ1-2 and V is TRBV7-2, with 7 bases identical to TRBD1. CDR3 size: 15 residues. Germline CDR1 and CDR2: SGHTA and FQGNSA. The V and J ends lost 3 bases and 0 bases, in that order; junction bases with no gene match: 4. The CDR3 DNA is TGTGCCAGCAGCTTGGGGGACAGACCTAACTATGGCTACACCTTC. The encoded protein is CASSLGDRPNYGYTF.

The chain carries TRBV5-1 and TRBJ2-5; D is uncertain. Germline assignment: CDR1 SGHRS and CDR2 YFSETQ. The ends were cut back, 4 bases at V and 2 bases at J, with 12 bases in the middle. The CDR3 consists of 14 residues. CDR3 protein: CASSQELTQETQYF. The CDR3 bases are TGCGCCAGCAGCCAGGAGTTAACTCAAGAGACCCAGTACTTC.

The chain combines TRBV6-1 with TRBJ2-3; D not certain. CDR1 is MNHNS, CDR2 SASEGT, per germline. This CDR3 is 14 amino acids long. Deletions cut 5 bases from V and 1 base from J, with 10 bases between. This CDR3 reads CASSNMAGTDTQYF. CDR3 sequence (DNA): TGTGCCAGCAGTAATATGGCGGGCACAGATACGCAGTATTTT.

V and J are TRBV28 and TRBJ1-1, with D perhaps matching TRBD1 (5 bases). CDR3 length equals 17 residues. Germline V lookup: CDR1 MDHEN, CDR2 SYDVKM. V lost 6 bases and J 1 base, leaving 21 bases between the germline ends. For the CDR3, the DNA is TGTGCCAGCAGACTACCCCGGGGGGGAGAAAAGAACACTGAAGCTTTCTTT. Translation gives CASRLPRGGEKNTEAFF.

The chain employs TRBV28 and TRBJ2-7, with 9 bases that match TRBD1. This CDR3 is built from 15 residues. Per germline, CDR1 MDHEN and CDR2 SYDVKM. V gave up 10 bases and J gave up 2 bases; unmatched junction bases: 12. CDR3 protein: CAIHLTGTGPYEQYF. CDR3 sequence (DNA): TGTGCCATTCACTTAACCGGGACAGGGCCCTACGAGCAGTACTTC.

The gene calls are TRBV28 and TRBJ2-2; D possibly corresponds to TRBD1 (6 bases). CDR3 size: 13 residues. Germline V gene lookup returns CDR1 MDHEN and CDR2 SYDVKM. The CDR3 region is CATGHRSTGELFF. For the CDR3, the DNA is TGTGCGACAGGACACCGGAGCACCGGGGAGCTGTTTTTT.